What follows are 24 T cell receptor beta chains derived from one specimen sequenced in a study of early T cells in non-severe SARS-CoV-2 infection. TCRdb itself ran the 5' RACE reads through MiXCR, one entry per CDR3 protein. The table shows tens of thousands of distinct CDR3 sequences, with 14% occurring only once. The sequenced material came from whole blood. All receptors derive from an adult who was a healthcare worker with PCR-confirmed SARS-CoV-2 infection or an uninfected control (not recorded which).

This clonotype was seen a few times. The J gene is TRBJ2-3, the V gene TRBV19, with 8 bases lining up with TRBD1. V gave up 2 bases and J gave up 1 base; unmatched junction bases: 5. The CDR3 runs to 16 residues. Per germline, CDR1 LNHDA and CDR2 SQIVND (reference sequence). The CDR3 nucleotides are TGTGCCAGTAGTATAATGCAGGGGGCAGGCACAGATACGCAGTATTTT. Residues: CASSIMQGAGTDTQYF.

The chain is built from TRBV5-6 and TRBJ2-7, with D perhaps matching TRBD2 (6 bases). This CDR3 is built from 13 residues. Germline V gene sequence: CDR1 SGHDT, CDR2 YYEEEE. V gave up 5 bases and J gave up 4 bases, with 13 bases separating them. CDR3 residues: CASRGWGGYEQYF. CDR3 nucleotides: TGTGCCAGCAGAGGGTGGGGAGGTTACGAGCAGTACTTC.

This clonotype showed up many times. CDR3 loop: CASSPAPRDAKLNEQFF. The CDR3 nucleotides read TGTGCCAGCAGCCCTGCGCCACGGGACGCAAAGCTCAATGAGCAGTTCTTC. The rearrangement uses TRBV21-1 and TRBJ2-1; TRBD1, the table's D call, was not compared with the DNA. TRBV21-1 is a documented pseudogene. The CDR3 totals 17 residues.

This clonotype was seen many times. This chain links TRBV6-2 or TRBV6-3 with TRBJ1-3, with 8 bases matching TRBD1. This CDR3 is built from 18 residues. CDR1 is MNHEY and CDR2 is SVGEGT in the germline V gene. V lost 4 bases and J lost 0; bases outside the gene matches: 11. In DNA form, the CDR3 reads TGTGCCAGCAGTTCGGGACAGGTCCTTACCAGCTCTGGAAACACCATATATTTT. Its protein product is CASSSGQVLTSSGNTIYF.

This rearrangement joins TRBV30 to TRBJ2-3, with D perhaps matching TRBD1 (7 bases). Per the germline V gene, CDR1 is GTSNPN and CDR2 is SVGIG (reference sequence). V lost 1 base to trimming and J lost 5 bases, with 10 bases between them. The length of the CDR3 is 13 residues. This chain's CDR3 is CAWSAGGGDTQYF. In nucleotides, the CDR3 is TGTGCCTGGAGTGCAGGGGGAGGAGATACGCAGTATTTT.

The chain combines TRBV7-9 with TRBJ2-7, with 8 nucleotides matching TRBD2. This CDR3 contains 15 residues. V shed 3 bases, J shed 4 bases, and the junction held 8 bases outside the gene matches. CDR1 and CDR2 (germline): SEHNR, FQNEAQ (reference sequence). The CDR3 nucleotides read TGTGCCAGCAGCTTCGTTAGCGGGATTAGGTACGAGCAGTACTTC. Its protein is CASSFVSGIRYEQYF.

The J gene is TRBJ1-5, the V gene TRBV5-1; D gene ambiguous. The V gene's germline CDR1 is SGHRS and CDR2 YFSETQ. The V and J ends lost 5 bases and 4 bases respectively, with 16 bases between them. There are 15 residues in the CDR3. The CDR3 coding sequence is TGCGCCAGCAGTTTCATACGAGCTTCTAATCAGCCCCAGCATTTT. This codes for CASSFIRASNQPQHF.

This clonotype was observed a few times. V usage is TRBV6-6 and J usage is TRBJ2-1, with D tentatively TRBD1 or TRBD2 (5 bases each). The V end was cut by 6 bases, the J end by 6 bases, with 18 bases between. Germline V CDR1 and CDR2: MNHNY, SVGAGI (reference sequence). This CDR3 region has 15 residues. The CDR3 DNA sequence: TGTGCCAGCAGCGGGACGGTAGCTGCCGCCAATGAGCAGTTCTTC. Protein product: CASSGTVAAANEQFF.

This clonotype has at least ten counts. This chain connects TRBV11-2 to TRBJ2-4, with 9 positions matching TRBD1. This CDR3 has 15 amino acids. V lost 3 bases to trimming and J lost 6 bases; unmatched junction nucleotides: 6. Germline V gives CDR1 SGHAT, CDR2 FQNNGV. CDR3 in amino acids: CASSLDRGGGNIQYF. The CDR3 region has the DNA TGTGCCAGCAGCTTGGACAGGGGAGGGGGAAACATTCAGTACTTC.

The sample holds a few counts of this clonotype. CDR3 bases: TGTGCCAGCATAACGCTAGCGGGAGGACCCACGGAGACCCAGTACTTC. It encodes CASITLAGGPTETQYF. The V call is TRBV12-3 or TRBV12-4, the J call TRBJ2-5; 11 nucleotides align to TRBD2. This CDR3 has 16 amino acids. The V and J ends lost 7 bases and 5 bases, in that order; junction bases with no gene match: 12.

This clonotype was seen repeatedly, ten times or more. V is TRBV5-1 and J is TRBJ2-5, with D possibly TRBD2 on 5 matching bases. The germline V gene encodes CDR1 SGHRS and CDR2 YFSETQ. The CDR3 consists of 14 residues. V lost 0 bases and J lost 4, with 10 bases in between. In DNA form, the CDR3 reads TGCGCCAGCAGCTTGGGACTACTCGGAGAGACCCAGTACTTC. Translated, it gives CASSLGLLGETQYF.

The V gene is TRBV2, the J gene TRBJ2-4; D gene uncertain. The CDR3 runs to 13 residues. V dropped 3 bases and J dropped 8 bases, with 11 bases sitting between them. Germline loops: CDR1 SNHLY, CDR2 FYNNEI. The CDR3 spells CASSERSWDIQYF. CDR3 nucleotides: TGTGCCAGCAGTGAGAGGTCCTGGGACATTCAGTACTTC.

The chain uses TRBV7-9 and TRBJ2-1; a possible D gene is TRBD1 (5 bases). Germline lookup yields CDR1 SEHNR and CDR2 FQNEAQ (reference sequence). The V end lost 3 bases, the J end lost 0 bases, and 12 bases lay between the germline ends. This CDR3 is 16 amino acids long. CDR3 bases: TGTGCCAGCAGCTTTGGGGCAGGGAACTCCTACAATGAGCAGTTCTTC. Translation gives CASSFGAGNSYNEQFF.

The rearrangement uses TRBV12-3 or TRBV12-4 and TRBJ2-2; no firm D call. The CDR3 spans 14 residues. V dropped 3 bases and J dropped 3 bases, with 8 bases sitting between them. CDR3 DNA sequence: TGTGCCAGCAGTTTTAAGTCGTACACCGGGGAGCTGTTTTTT. Its protein is CASSFKSYTGELFF.

This clonotype was recorded a few times. The chain carries TRBV20-1 and TRBJ2-4; 7 bases map to TRBD2. Germline CDR1 is DFQATT and CDR2 is SNEGSKA (reference sequence). The J segment lost 0 bases and the V segment lost 6 bases, leaving 5 bases of the junction unmatched. CDR3 length: 14 amino acids. In DNA form, the CDR3 reads TGCAGTGCGAGTAGCGGGCTAGCCAAAAACATTCAGTACTTC. Translation gives CSASSGLAKNIQYF.

The chain has TRBV6-5 and TRBJ2-1; D is tentatively TRBD1 or TRBD2 (6 bases each). Germline V gives CDR1 MNHEY, CDR2 SVGAGI. V lost 0 bases to trimming and J lost 5 bases, with 14 bases between them. The CDR3 consists of 16 residues. The CDR3 region is CASSYSKGGWNNEQFF. Here the CDR3 DNA reads TGTGCCAGCAGTTACTCGAAGGGGGGATGGAACAATGAGCAGTTCTTC.

This clonotype showed up just a few times. The CDR3 here is CASSVEEGRQPQHF. The CDR3, as DNA: TGTGCCAGCAGCGTAGAAGAGGGGAGGCAGCCCCAGCATTTT. This rearrangement joins TRBV9 to TRBJ1-5, with D perhaps matching TRBD1 (5 bases). Germline-derived CDR1 and CDR2 are SGDLS and YYNGEE. The CDR3 is 14 amino acids. V was trimmed by 0 bases and J by 7 bases, leaving 11 bases between them.

The genes are TRBV3-1 and TRBJ2-5, with 11 bases lining up with TRBD2. Germline values: CDR1 LGHDT, CDR2 YNNKEL (reference sequence). The CDR3 has 15 residues. With 4 bases clipped from V and 2 bases from J, the junction kept 3 bases outside the gene matches. The CDR3 nucleotides are TGTGCCAGCAGCCGCAGGACTAGCGGGCAAGAGACCCAGTACTTC. It codes for CASSRRTSGQETQYF.

The V gene is TRBV6-5, the J gene TRBJ2-2, with D unresolved. The germline V and J ends were trimmed by 6 bases and 3 bases, with 14 bases remaining between them. The CDR3 sequence is 15 residues long. Germline loops: CDR1 MNHEY, CDR2 SVGAGI. This CDR3 reads CASRLSPGDTGELFF. The CDR3 DNA follows: TGTGCCAGCAGACTGAGCCCGGGTGACACCGGGGAGCTGTTTTTT.

In nucleotides, the CDR3 is TGTGCCAGCAGTTATGGGGCCTCCTATGGCTACACCTTC. This sequence encodes CASSYGASYGYTF. The V and J genes are TRBV6-2 or TRBV6-3 and TRBJ1-2; weak D call: TRBD1 (5 bases). In germline, CDR1 is MNHEY, CDR2 SVGEGT. This CDR3 comprises 13 residues. The V and J ends lost 3 bases and 4 bases respectively, with 9 bases between them.

The chain links TRBV20-1 to TRBJ2-7; the D is unclear. Trimming took 2 bases from V and 3 from J, leaving 14 bases between them. The CDR3 runs to 14 residues. Germline V gene sequence: CDR1 DFQATT, CDR2 SNEGSKA (reference sequence). The CDR3 DNA follows: TGCAGTGCTAGACATGCCTTCTCCTACTACGAGCAGTACTTC. Translating gives CSARHAFSYYEQYF.

As DNA, the CDR3 is TGCGCCAGCAGCTTTACTAGCGGGAGTACCTACAATGAGCAGTTCTTC. Its protein product is CASSFTSGSTYNEQFF. The chain recombines TRBV5-1 with TRBJ2-1; 11 bases match TRBD2. CDR3 size: 16 residues. Per germline, CDR1 SGHRS and CDR2 YFSETQ. V lost 2 bases to trimming and J lost 2 bases; unmatched junction nucleotides: 3.

The chain uses TRBV30 and TRBJ2-3; D tentatively fits TRBD1 or TRBD2 (5 bases each). CDR3 length: 14 amino acids. Trimming removed 0 bases from V and 3 bases from J, with 10 bases in between. Germline V gives CDR1 GTSNPN, CDR2 SVGIG (reference sequence). The chain's CDR3 is CAWSVRGRTDTQYF. CDR3 DNA sequence: TGTGCCTGGAGTGTACGGGGCAGGACAGATACGCAGTATTTT.

This clonotype appeared a few times. The chain joins TRBV20-1 to TRBJ2-5; possibly TRBD1 for D (5 bases). The CDR3 consists of 15 residues. The ends were cut back, 6 bases at V and 2 bases at J, with 19 bases in the middle. Germline loops: CDR1 DFQATT, CDR2 SNEGSKA (reference sequence). Here the CDR3 reads CSAPGGHQLQETQYF. CDR3 in DNA: TGCAGTGCCCCTGGTGGACACCAGCTTCAAGAGACCCAGTACTTC.